This T cell receptor beta chain was documented in a study of human T cells and chemical hapten exposure. Study-wide points: Expanded TCRs created a significantly greater count of big CDR3 similarity clusters than controls did.

Per the authors' pipeline: Sample TCR counts, which ranged from roughly 23,224 to 750,000, had a median of roughly 96,000. MiXCR was run by TCRdb on the RACE reads, yielding one entry per CDR3 protein. These V and J calls rely on TCRdb rather than the paper's analysis. The sample holds roughly 40,000 distinct CDR3 sequences, around a tenth seen once. This clonotype occurred many times. Its specificity is not known. Time point meaning: patch test 2, 6 weeks after DPC sensitization. Treatment of the sample: therapeutic diphenylcyclopropenone sensitization with weekly scalp DPC. It was from unfractionated whole blood that total RNA was extracted. With 7 bases removed from V and 5 bases from J, the gap between germline ends came to 14 bases. CDR1 and CDR2 from the germline V gene are MDHEN and SYDVKM. The length of the CDR3 is 13 residues.

The source of this sequence is a woman under 40 with alopecia areata. Some clones in this sample may be carry-over from other donors' samples. The V call is TRBV28, the J call TRBJ1-2, with D possibly being TRBD1 (6 bases). Sample: whole blood, taken in connection with sensitization to the hapten diphenylcyclopropenone (DPC). The CDR3: CASTELQGYGYTF. In DNA form, the CDR3 reads TGTGCCAGCACCGAACTACAGGGTTATGGCTACACCTTC.